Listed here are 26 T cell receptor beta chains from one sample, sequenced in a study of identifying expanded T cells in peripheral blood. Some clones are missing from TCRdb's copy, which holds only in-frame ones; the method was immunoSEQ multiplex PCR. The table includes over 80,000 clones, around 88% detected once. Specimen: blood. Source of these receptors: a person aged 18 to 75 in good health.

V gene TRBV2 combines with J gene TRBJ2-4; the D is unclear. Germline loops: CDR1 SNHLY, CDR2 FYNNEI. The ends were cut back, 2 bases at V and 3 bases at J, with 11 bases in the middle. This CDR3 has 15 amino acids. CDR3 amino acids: CASSEWGFSKNIQYF. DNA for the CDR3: TGTGCCAGCAGTGAATGGGGATTCAGCAAAAACATTCAGTACTTC. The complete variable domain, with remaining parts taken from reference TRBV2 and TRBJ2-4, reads EPEVTQTPSHQVTQMGQEVILRCVPISNHLYFYWYRQILGQKVEFLVSFYNNEISEKSEIFDDQFSVERPDGSNFTLKIRSTKLEDSAMYFCASSEWGFSKNIQYFGAGTRLSVL.

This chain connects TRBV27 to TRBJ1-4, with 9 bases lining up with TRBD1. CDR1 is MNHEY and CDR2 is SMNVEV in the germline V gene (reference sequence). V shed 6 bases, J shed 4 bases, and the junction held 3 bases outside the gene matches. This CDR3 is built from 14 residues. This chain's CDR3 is CASSGTGSNEKLFF. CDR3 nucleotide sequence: TGTGCCAGCAGCGGGACAGGGAGTAATGAAAAACTGTTTTTT.

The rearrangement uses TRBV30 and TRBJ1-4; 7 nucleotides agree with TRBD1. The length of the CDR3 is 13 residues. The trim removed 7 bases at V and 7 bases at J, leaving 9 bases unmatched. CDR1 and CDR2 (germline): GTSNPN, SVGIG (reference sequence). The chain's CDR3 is CASRGQAGEKLFF. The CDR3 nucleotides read TGTGCCTCACGCGGACAGGCGGGTGAAAAACTGTTTTTT.

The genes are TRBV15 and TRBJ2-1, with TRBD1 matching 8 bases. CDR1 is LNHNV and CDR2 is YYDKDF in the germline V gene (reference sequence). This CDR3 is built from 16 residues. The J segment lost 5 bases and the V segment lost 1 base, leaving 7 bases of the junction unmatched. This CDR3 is CATSRVGQGANNEQFF. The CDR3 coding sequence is TGTGCCACCAGCAGAGTGGGCCAGGGGGCGAACAATGAGCAGTTCTTC.

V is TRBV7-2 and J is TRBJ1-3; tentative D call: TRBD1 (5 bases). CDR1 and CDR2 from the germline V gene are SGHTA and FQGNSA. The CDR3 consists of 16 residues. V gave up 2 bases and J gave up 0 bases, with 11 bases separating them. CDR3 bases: TGTGCCAGCAGCTTAACCGGACACCGCTCTGGAAACACCATATATTTT. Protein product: CASSLTGHRSGNTIYF.

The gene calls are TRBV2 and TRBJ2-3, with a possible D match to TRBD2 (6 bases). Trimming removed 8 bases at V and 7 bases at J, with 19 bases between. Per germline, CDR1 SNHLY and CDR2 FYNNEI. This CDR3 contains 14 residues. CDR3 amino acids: CASEMGVGDYTQYF. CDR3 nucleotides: TGTGCCAGCGAGATGGGCGTCGGGGACTATACGCAGTATTTT.

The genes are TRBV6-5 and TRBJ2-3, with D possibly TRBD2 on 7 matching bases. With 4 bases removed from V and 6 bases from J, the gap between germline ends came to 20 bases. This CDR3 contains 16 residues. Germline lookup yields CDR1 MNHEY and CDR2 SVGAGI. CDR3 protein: CASSSPRGAYRDTQYF. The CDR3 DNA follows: TGTGCCAGCAGTTCCCCCCGGGGGGCCTACCGGGATACGCAGTATTTT.

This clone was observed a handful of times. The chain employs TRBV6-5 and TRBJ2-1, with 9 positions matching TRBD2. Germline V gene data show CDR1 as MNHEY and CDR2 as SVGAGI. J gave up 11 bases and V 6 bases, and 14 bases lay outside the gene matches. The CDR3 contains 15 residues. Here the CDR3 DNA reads TGTGCCAGCAGAGTACGAGGCGGGGGGGCTCTAAAGCAGTTCTTC. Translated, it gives CASRVRGGGALKQFF.

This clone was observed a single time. In DNA, the CDR3 is TGCGCCAGCAGCGATGGATGGGGGATTAACACTGAAGCTTTCTTT. As protein: CASSDGWGINTEAFF. V gene TRBV5-1 combines with J gene TRBJ1-1, with D possibly TRBD1 on 5 matching bases. The CDR3 covers 15 residues. The germline CDR1 and CDR2 sequences are SGHRS and YFSETQ. V lost 4 bases, J lost 2 bases, and 15 bases lay in between.

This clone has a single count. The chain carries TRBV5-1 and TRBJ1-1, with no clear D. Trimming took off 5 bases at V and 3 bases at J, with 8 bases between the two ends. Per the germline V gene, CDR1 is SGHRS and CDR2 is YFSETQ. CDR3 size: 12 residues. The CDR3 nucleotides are TGCGCCAGCAGGGTGAGGGACACTGAAGCTTTCTTT. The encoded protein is CASRVRDTEAFF.

The CDR3 region has the DNA TGTGCCAGTAGTATAGTAACCGGGACAGGGGGCAGAGGCTACACCTTC. This gives the protein CASSIVTGTGGRGYTF. The chain joins TRBV19 to TRBJ1-2, with TRBD1 matching over 12 bases. CDR1 LNHDA and CDR2 SQIVND come from the germline V gene (reference sequence). Unmatched junction bases numbered 8, after V lost 1 base and J lost 8 bases. This CDR3 is built from 16 residues.

CDR3 loop: CASGRDSGSGELFF. The CDR3 region has the DNA TGCGCCAGTGGCAGGGATTCGGGGTCCGGGGAGCTGTTTTTT. The chain uses TRBV4-1 and TRBJ2-2; D might be TRBD1 or TRBD2, each matching 5 bases. This CDR3 contains 14 residues. Germline V gene data show CDR1 as MGHRA and CDR2 as YSYEKL. The V and J ends lost 9 bases and 6 bases respectively, with 17 bases between them.

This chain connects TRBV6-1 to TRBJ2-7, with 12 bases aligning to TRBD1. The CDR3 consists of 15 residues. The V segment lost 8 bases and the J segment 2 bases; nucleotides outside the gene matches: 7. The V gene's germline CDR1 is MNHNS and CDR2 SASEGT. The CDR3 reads CASAIWDRGPYEQYF. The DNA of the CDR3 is TGTGCCAGCGCGATATGGGACAGGGGGCCCTACGAGCAGTACTTC.

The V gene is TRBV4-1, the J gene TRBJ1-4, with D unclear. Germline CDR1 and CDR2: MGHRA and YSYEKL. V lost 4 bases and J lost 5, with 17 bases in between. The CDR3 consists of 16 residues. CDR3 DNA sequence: TGCGCCAGCAGCCTAGAAAGCAAGCCAAAGAATGAAAAACTGTTTTTT. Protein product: CASSLESKPKNEKLFF.

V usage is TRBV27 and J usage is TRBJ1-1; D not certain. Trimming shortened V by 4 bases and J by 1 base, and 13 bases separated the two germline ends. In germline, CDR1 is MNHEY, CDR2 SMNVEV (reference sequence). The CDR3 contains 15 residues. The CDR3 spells CASSYKAPRNTEAFF. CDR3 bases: TGTGCCAGCAGTTATAAGGCACCCAGGAACACTGAAGCTTTCTTT.

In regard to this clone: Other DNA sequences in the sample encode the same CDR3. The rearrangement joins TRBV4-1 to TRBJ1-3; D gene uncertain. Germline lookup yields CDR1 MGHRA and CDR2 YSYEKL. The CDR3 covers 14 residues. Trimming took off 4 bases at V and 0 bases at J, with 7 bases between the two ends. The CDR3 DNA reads TGCGCCAGCAGCCCGACGAGCTCTGGAAACACCATATATTTT. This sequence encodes CASSPTSSGNTIYF.

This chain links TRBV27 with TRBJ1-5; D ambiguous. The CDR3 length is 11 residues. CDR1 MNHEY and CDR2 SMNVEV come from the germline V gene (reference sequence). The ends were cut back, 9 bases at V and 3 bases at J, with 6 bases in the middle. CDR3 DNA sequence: TGTGCCAGGAGGAACAATCAGCCCCAGCATTTT. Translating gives CARRNNQPQHF.

The CDR3 DNA follows: TGTGCCTGGAGTGTACGAAGGAACATTCAGTACTTC. Amino acid sequence: CAWSVRRNIQYF. This chain uses TRBV30 with TRBJ2-4, with no clear D. Trimming cost V 0 bases and J 7 bases, with 7 bases left between them. The CDR3 is 12 amino acids. CDR1 is GTSNPN and CDR2 is SVGIG in the germline V gene (reference sequence).

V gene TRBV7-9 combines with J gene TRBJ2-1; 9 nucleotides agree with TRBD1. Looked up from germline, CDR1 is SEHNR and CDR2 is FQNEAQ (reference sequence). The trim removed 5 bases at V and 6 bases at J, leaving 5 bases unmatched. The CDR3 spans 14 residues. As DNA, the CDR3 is TGTGCCAGCAGCACAGGACAGGGGATCAATGAGCAGTTCTTC. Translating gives CASSTGQGINEQFF.

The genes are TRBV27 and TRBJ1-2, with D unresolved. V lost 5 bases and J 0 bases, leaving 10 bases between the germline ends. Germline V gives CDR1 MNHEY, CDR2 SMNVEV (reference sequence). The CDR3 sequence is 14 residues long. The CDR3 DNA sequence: TGTGCCAGCAGTCTCGCGAGGACTAACTATGGCTACACCTTC. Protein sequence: CASSLARTNYGYTF.

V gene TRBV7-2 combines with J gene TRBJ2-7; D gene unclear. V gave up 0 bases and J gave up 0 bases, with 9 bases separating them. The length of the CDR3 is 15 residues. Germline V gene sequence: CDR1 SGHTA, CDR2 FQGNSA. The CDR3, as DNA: TGTGCCAGCAGCTTAGCGCTTACGAGCTCCTACGAGCAGTACTTC. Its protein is CASSLALTSSYEQYF. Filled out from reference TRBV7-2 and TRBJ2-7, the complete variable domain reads GAGVSQSPSNKVTEKGKDVELRCDPISGHTALYWYRQSLGQGLEFLIYFQGNSAPDKSGLPSDRFSAERTGGSVSTLTIQRTQQEDSAVYLCASSLALTSSYEQYFGPGTRLTVT.

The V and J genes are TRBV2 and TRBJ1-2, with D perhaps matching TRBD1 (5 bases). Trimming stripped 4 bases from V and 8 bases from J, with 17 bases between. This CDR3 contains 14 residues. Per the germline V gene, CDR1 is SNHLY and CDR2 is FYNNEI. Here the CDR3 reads CASSVDRGTGGYTF. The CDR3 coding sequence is TGTGCCAGCAGTGTCGATCGGGGGACGGGAGGCTACACCTTC.

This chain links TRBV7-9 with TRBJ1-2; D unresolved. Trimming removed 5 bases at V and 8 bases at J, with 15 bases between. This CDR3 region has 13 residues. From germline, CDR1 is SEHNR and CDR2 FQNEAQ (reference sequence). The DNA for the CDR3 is TGTGCCAGCAGCCCACAAGGGAGGGAAGGCTACACCTTC. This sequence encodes CASSPQGREGYTF.

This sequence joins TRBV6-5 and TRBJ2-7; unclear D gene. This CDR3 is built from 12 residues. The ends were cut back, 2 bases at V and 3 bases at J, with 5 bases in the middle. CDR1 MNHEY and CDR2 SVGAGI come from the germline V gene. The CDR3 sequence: CASSYPDYEQYF. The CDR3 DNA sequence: TGTGCCAGCAGTTACCCAGACTACGAGCAGTACTTC.

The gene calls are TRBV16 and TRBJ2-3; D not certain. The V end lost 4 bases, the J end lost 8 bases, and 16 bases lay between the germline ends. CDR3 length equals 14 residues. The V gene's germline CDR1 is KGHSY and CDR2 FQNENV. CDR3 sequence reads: CASSLGTRVGTQYF. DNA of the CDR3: TGTGCCAGCAGCCTTGGAACCCGGGTGGGTACGCAGTATTTT.

The CDR3 loop is CASSPTTPPYEQYF. CDR3 nucleotide sequence: TGTGCCAGCAGCCCGACCACCCCACCCTACGAGCAGTACTTC. This chain connects TRBV14 to TRBJ2-7; D is unresolved. The CDR3 is 14 residues long. Between the trimmed V and J ends, which lost 4 bases and 2 bases, there was a span of 12 bases. Germline V gene sequence: CDR1 SGHDN, CDR2 FVKESK.